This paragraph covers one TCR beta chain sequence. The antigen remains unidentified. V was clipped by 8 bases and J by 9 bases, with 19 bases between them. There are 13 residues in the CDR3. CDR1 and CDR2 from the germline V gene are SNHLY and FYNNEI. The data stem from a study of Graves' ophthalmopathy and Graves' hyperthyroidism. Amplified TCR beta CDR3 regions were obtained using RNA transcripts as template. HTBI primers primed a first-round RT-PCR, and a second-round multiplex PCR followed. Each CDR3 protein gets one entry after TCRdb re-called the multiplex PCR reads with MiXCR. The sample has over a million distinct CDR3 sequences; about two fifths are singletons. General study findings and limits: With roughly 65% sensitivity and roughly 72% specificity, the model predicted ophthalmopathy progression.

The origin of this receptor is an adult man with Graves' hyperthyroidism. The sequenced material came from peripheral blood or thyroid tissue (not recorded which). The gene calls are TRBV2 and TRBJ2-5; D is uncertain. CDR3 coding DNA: TGTGCCAGCTGTGTACATCCCGATCAGCCCCAGTACTTC. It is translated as CASCVHPDQPQYF.